Listed below are T cell receptor beta chains from one sample, sequenced in a study of regulatory T cells in long-lasting Graves disease. TCRdb re-called the multiplex PCR reads through MiXCR, storing one row per CDR3 protein. The data show hundreds of thousands of distinct CDR3 sequences, roughly 13% seen once. This same sample was also taken into another study, of T cells in Graves' hyperthyroidism and ophthalmopathy.

Here the sequenced sample was peripheral blood mononuclear cells (PBMCs), taken at new diagnosis, from a patient treated with antithyroid drugs. These receptors came from a man younger than 40 with Graves disease. The CDR3 runs from the conserved cysteine through the conserved F or W. The D gene is left open where the match is weak. Clone size is not always given. Where it is, it says once, few, many or a class for expanded clones.

D gene: NA
J gene: TRBJ2-7
V gene: TRBV11-2
clone size: NA
CDR3 protein: CASSLVDHSYEQYF
CDR3 DNA: TGTGCCAGCAGCTTAGTGGACCACTCCTACGAGCAGTACTTC

D gene: TRBD1
J gene: TRBJ1-4
V gene: TRBV5-1
clone size: NA
CDR3 protein: CASSRSPQGTNEKLFF
CDR3 DNA: TGCGCCAGCAGCAGGTCACCACAGGGGACTAATGAAAAACTGTTTTTT

D gene: TRBD2
J gene: TRBJ2-7
V gene: TRBV20-1
clone size: few
CDR3 protein: CSARAGLAGDMEQYF
CDR3 DNA: TGCAGTGCTAGAGCCGGACTAGCGGGAGATATGGAGCAGTACTTC

D gene: NA
J gene: TRBJ2-7
V gene: TRBV29-1
clone size: few
CDR3 protein: CSVDLGTGTYEQYF
CDR3 DNA: TGCAGCGTTGACTTAGGGACCGGCACCTACGAGCAGTACTTC

D gene: NA
J gene: TRBJ2-3
V gene: TRBV19
clone size: many
CDR3 protein: CASSMEGSADTQYF
CDR3 DNA: TGTGCCAGTAGTATGGAAGGTAGCGCAGATACGCAGTATTTT

D gene: TRBD1
J gene: TRBJ2-7
V gene: TRBV5-1
clone size: many
CDR3 protein: CASRLMDRTGYEQYF
CDR3 DNA: TGCGCCAGCAGGTTGATGGACAGGACGGGCTACGAGCAGTACTTC

D gene: NA
J gene: TRBJ1-2
V gene: TRBV9
clone size: many
CDR3 protein: CASSAQVTNYGYTF
CDR3 DNA: TGTGCCAGCAGCGCACAGGTTACTAACTATGGCTACACCTTC

D gene: NA
J gene: TRBJ1-6
V gene: TRBV11-2
clone size: few
CDR3 protein: CASSPSGAQSPYNSPLHF
CDR3 DNA: TGTGCCAGCAGCCCCAGTGGGGCGCAGTCGCCCTATAATTCACCCCTCCACTTT

D gene: NA
J gene: TRBJ2-1
V gene: TRBV7-8
clone size: many
CDR3 protein: CASSPRRYYNEQFF
CDR3 DNA: TGTGCCAGCAGCCCAAGAAGGTACTACAATGAGCAGTTCTTC

D gene: NA
J gene: TRBJ1-4
V gene: TRBV5-1
clone size: NA
CDR3 protein: CASSLGQPNEKLFF
CDR3 DNA: TGCGCCAGCAGCTTGGGACAGCCTAATGAAAAACTGTTTTTT

D gene: NA
J gene: TRBJ1-2
V gene: TRBV20-1
clone size: NA
CDR3 protein: CSARAMQGKVYGYTF
CDR3 DNA: TGCAGTGCTAGAGCGATGCAGGGTAAAGTGTATGGCTACACCTTC

D gene: NA
J gene: TRBJ2-3
V gene: TRBV9
clone size: NA
CDR3 protein: CASSVAGSGGTDTQYF
CDR3 DNA: TGTGCCAGCAGCGTAGCTGGCTCGGGGGGCACAGATACGCAGTATTTT

D gene: TRBD1
J gene: TRBJ2-7
V gene: TRBV11-1
clone size: many
CDR3 protein: CASSSTRDRVYEQYF
CDR3 DNA: TGTGCCAGCAGCTCCACCCGGGACAGGGTCTACGAGCAGTACTTC

D gene: TRBD2
J gene: TRBJ2-3
V gene: TRBV10-3
clone size: NA
CDR3 protein: CAIRNRLAGGSTDTQYF
CDR3 DNA: TGTGCCATCAGGAACCGACTAGCGGGAGGAAGCACAGATACGCAGTATTTT

D gene: NA
J gene: TRBJ1-4
V gene: TRBV6-5
clone size: many
CDR3 protein: CASSYSGSGEKLFF
CDR3 DNA: TGTGCCAGCAGTTACTCTGGGTCCGGAGAAAAACTGTTTTTT

D gene: TRBD2
J gene: TRBJ2-1
V gene: TRBV4-2
clone size: NA
CDR3 protein: CASSQIAVAGADEQFF
CDR3 DNA: TGTGCCAGCAGCCAGATCGCGGTAGCGGGAGCAGACGAGCAGTTCTTC

D gene: NA
J gene: TRBJ2-2
V gene: TRBV29-1
clone size: many
CDR3 protein: CSASGPGGTGELFF
CDR3 DNA: TGCAGCGCCTCGGGGCCCGGAGGGACCGGGGAGCTGTTTTTT

D gene: NA
J gene: TRBJ2-4
V gene: TRBV20-1
clone size: few
CDR3 protein: CSAPELAKNIQYF
CDR3 DNA: TGCAGTGCTCCCGAGCTAGCCAAAAACATTCAGTACTTC

D gene: NA
J gene: TRBJ1-4
V gene: TRBV5-1
clone size: NA
CDR3 protein: CASSLRGGVEKLFF
CDR3 DNA: TGCGCCAGCAGCTTGCGGGGAGGAGTTGAAAAACTGTTTTTT

D gene: TRBD2
J gene: TRBJ2-1
V gene: TRBV20-1
clone size: once
CDR3 protein: CSAIRPGPGLAGANEQFF
CDR3 DNA: TGCAGTGCCATAAGGCCCGGACCGGGACTAGCGGGAGCGAATGAGCAGTTCTTC

D gene: TRBD1
J gene: TRBJ1-1
V gene: TRBV15
clone size: many
CDR3 protein: CATSREDRENTEAFF
CDR3 DNA: TGTGCCACCAGCAGGGAGGACAGGGAGAACACTGAAGCTTTCTTT

D gene: NA
J gene: TRBJ2-2
V gene: TRBV6-2/TRBV6-3
clone size: NA
CDR3 protein: CASKGGTGELFF
CDR3 DNA: TGTGCCAGCAAGGGCGGCACCGGGGAGCTGTTTTTT

D gene: NA
J gene: TRBJ2-1
V gene: TRBV7-9
clone size: NA
CDR3 protein: CASSLAATVNNEQFF
CDR3 DNA: TGTGCCAGCAGCTTAGCGGCGACAGTTAACAATGAGCAGTTCTTC

D gene: TRBD1
J gene: TRBJ1-3
V gene: TRBV5-1
clone size: NA
CDR3 protein: CASSNRGPTSGNTIYF
CDR3 DNA: TGCGCCAGCAGCAACAGGGGACCGACCTCTGGAAACACCATATATTTT

D gene: NA
J gene: TRBJ1-4
V gene: TRBV29-1
clone size: NA
CDR3 protein: CSWTAATNEKLFF
CDR3 DNA: TGCAGCTGGACCGCCGCAACTAATGAAAAACTGTTTTTT

D gene: TRBD1
J gene: TRBJ1-2
V gene: TRBV28
clone size: many
CDR3 protein: CASSLSDRVTLGGYTF
CDR3 DNA: TGTGCCAGCAGTTTATCGGACAGGGTGACTCTTGGTGGCTACACCTTC

D gene: TRBD1
J gene: TRBJ2-2
V gene: TRBV18
clone size: many
CDR3 protein: CASSQGAAGELFF
CDR3 DNA: TGTGCCAGCTCACAGGGGGCTGCCGGGGAGCTGTTTTTT

D gene: TRBD2
J gene: TRBJ2-2
V gene: TRBV20-1
clone size: many
CDR3 protein: CSARGGLETGELFF
CDR3 DNA: TGCAGTGCTAGAGGAGGACTAGAGACCGGGGAGCTGTTTTTT

D gene: TRBD1
J gene: TRBJ1-5
V gene: TRBV24-1
clone size: few
CDR3 protein: CATSGDRGNNQPQHF
CDR3 DNA: TGTGCCACCAGTGGGGACAGGGGGAACAATCAGCCCCAGCATTTT

D gene: TRBD1
J gene: TRBJ1-4
V gene: TRBV13
clone size: NA
CDR3 protein: CASSFQGTGNEKLFF
CDR3 DNA: TGTGCCAGCAGCTTCCAAGGGACAGGGAATGAAAAACTGTTTTTT

D gene: NA
J gene: TRBJ1-1
V gene: TRBV6-2/TRBV6-3
clone size: many
CDR3 protein: CASSAYDGSEAFF
CDR3 DNA: TGTGCCAGCAGTGCTTATGATGGGTCTGAAGCTTTCTTT

D gene: TRBD1
J gene: TRBJ2-7
V gene: TRBV12-3/TRBV12-4
clone size: many
CDR3 protein: CASSPPGQGREQYF
CDR3 DNA: TGTGCCAGCAGTCCCCCGGGACAGGGTCGGGAGCAGTACTTC

D gene: NA
J gene: TRBJ2-3
V gene: TRBV5-1
clone size: NA
CDR3 protein: CASSLLSSSSSTDTQYF
CDR3 DNA: TGCGCCAGCAGCTTGTTGTCTAGCTCCTCTAGCACAGATACGCAGTATTTT

D gene: NA
J gene: TRBJ1-1
V gene: TRBV18
clone size: NA
CDR3 protein: CASSSTRAVVNTEASF
CDR3 DNA: TGTGCCAGCTCATCGACCAGGGCTGTGGTGAACACTGAAGCTTCCTTT

D gene: NA
J gene: TRBJ2-2
V gene: TRBV2
clone size: many
CDR3 protein: CASSEGRNTGELFF
CDR3 DNA: TGTGCCAGCAGTGAAGGTCGGAACACCGGGGAGCTGTTTTTT

D gene: NA
J gene: TRBJ1-4
V gene: TRBV2
clone size: many
CDR3 protein: CASIGGRGWTEEEVGEKLFF
CDR3 DNA: TGTGCCAGCATCGGGGGCAGGGGTTGGACAGAGGAAGAAGTCGGCGAAAAACTGTTTTTT

D gene: NA
J gene: TRBJ2-7
V gene: TRBV7-8
clone size: many
CDR3 protein: CASSSQPRQGGRGEYF
CDR3 DNA: TGTGCCAGCAGCTCCCAACCTAGACAGGGAGGTAGAGGGGAGTACTTC

D gene: NA
J gene: TRBJ1-4
V gene: TRBV27
clone size: many
CDR3 protein: CASSWSGATNEKLFF
CDR3 DNA: TGTGCCAGCAGTTGGAGTGGTGCAACTAATGAAAAACTGTTTTTT

D gene: NA
J gene: TRBJ2-1
V gene: TRBV12-3/TRBV12-4
clone size: many
CDR3 protein: CASTLGLASYNEQFF
CDR3 DNA: TGTGCCAGCACCCTCGGATTAGCGAGTTACAATGAGCAGTTCTTC

D gene: NA
J gene: TRBJ2-3
V gene: TRBV9
clone size: few
CDR3 protein: CASRVGGGVSTDTQYF
CDR3 DNA: TGTGCCAGCAGGGTAGGTGGAGGGGTTAGCACAGATACGCAGTATTTT

D gene: TRBD2
J gene: TRBJ2-1
V gene: TRBV7-9
clone size: many
CDR3 protein: CASSLVSRTSGSNEQFF
CDR3 DNA: TGTGCCAGCAGCTTAGTTTCTCGGACTAGCGGGTCCAATGAGCAGTTCTTC

D gene: NA
J gene: TRBJ1-1
V gene: TRBV4-1
clone size: NA
CDR3 protein: CASSPGWRNTEAFF
CDR3 DNA: TGCGCCAGCAGCCCCGGATGGAGGAACACTGAAGCTTTCTTT

D gene: NA
J gene: TRBJ2-3
V gene: TRBV2
clone size: many
CDR3 protein: CASSTGTDTQYF
CDR3 DNA: TGTGCCAGCAGTACAGGCACAGATACGCAGTATTTT

D gene: TRBD1
J gene: TRBJ1-2
V gene: TRBV5-5
clone size: many
CDR3 protein: CASSLGRGHGYTF
CDR3 DNA: TGTGCCAGCAGCTTGGGCAGGGGGCATGGCTACACCTTC

D gene: TRBD2
J gene: TRBJ2-1
V gene: TRBV29-1
clone size: many
CDR3 protein: CSARLAGGNNEQFF
CDR3 DNA: TGCAGCGCTAGACTAGCGGGAGGGAACAATGAGCAGTTCTTC

D gene: NA
J gene: TRBJ2-3
V gene: TRBV11-3
clone size: many
CDR3 protein: CASSLNSGLGLQYF
CDR3 DNA: TGTGCCAGCAGCTTAAACTCCGGGCTAGGATTGCAGTATTTT

D gene: NA
J gene: TRBJ1-5
V gene: TRBV19
clone size: few
CDR3 protein: CASSAPGPQHF
CDR3 DNA: TGTGCCAGTAGTGCGCCTGGGCCCCAGCATTTT

D gene: NA
J gene: TRBJ2-1
V gene: TRBV11-2
clone size: many
CDR3 protein: CASSLDEGALSNEQFF
CDR3 DNA: TGTGCCAGCAGCTTAGATGAAGGGGCCCTTAGTAATGAGCAGTTCTTC

D gene: NA
J gene: TRBJ1-4
V gene: TRBV5-4
clone size: NA
CDR3 protein: CASSAAPGHKAYEKLFF
CDR3 DNA: TGTGCCAGCAGCGCAGCCCCGGGACACAAGGCATATGAAAAACTGTTTTTT

D gene: TRBD2
J gene: TRBJ2-2
V gene: TRBV7-2
clone size: few
CDR3 protein: CASSLVVYTSGRTKAGELFF
CDR3 DNA: TGTGCCAGCAGCTTAGTGGTTTACACTAGCGGGAGGACGAAGGCCGGGGAGCTGTTTTTT

D gene: TRBD1
J gene: TRBJ1-5
V gene: TRBV6-1
clone size: NA
CDR3 protein: CASRRTGQGLRQPQHF
CDR3 DNA: TGTGCCAGCAGAAGGACCGGACAGGGCCTTAGACAGCCCCAGCATTTT

D gene: NA
J gene: TRBJ1-5
V gene: TRBV3-1
clone size: many
CDR3 protein: CASSRGRNQPQHF
CDR3 DNA: TGTGCCAGCAGCAGGGGCCGCAATCAGCCCCAGCATTTT

D gene: NA
J gene: TRBJ1-2
V gene: TRBV24-1
clone size: few
CDR3 protein: CATSGAGYGYTF
CDR3 DNA: TGTGCCACCAGTGGGGCAGGATATGGCTACACCTTC

D gene: NA
J gene: TRBJ2-1
V gene: TRBV10-3
clone size: NA
CDR3 protein: CAISDGSKGSHEQFF
CDR3 DNA: TGTGCCATCAGTGATGGGAGTAAGGGGAGCCATGAGCAGTTCTTC

D gene: NA
J gene: TRBJ1-2
V gene: TRBV24-1
clone size: many
CDR3 protein: CATSESNQGNYGYTF
CDR3 DNA: TGTGCCACCAGTGAGTCTAATCAGGGGAACTATGGCTACACCTTC

D gene: TRBD1
J gene: TRBJ2-7
V gene: TRBV29-1
clone size: few
CDR3 protein: CSASRTGLYEQYF
CDR3 DNA: TGCAGCGCCTCCAGGACAGGGCTTTACGAGCAGTACTTC

D gene: NA
J gene: TRBJ1-2
V gene: TRBV27
clone size: few
CDR3 protein: CASAPQGNYGYTF
CDR3 DNA: TGTGCCAGCGCCCCGCAGGGGAACTATGGCTACACCTTC